One sample yielded the 21 T cell receptor beta chains listed below, sequenced in a study of T-cell reconstitution after alpha-beta-depleted transplantation in children. Unique molecular identifiers were used in preparing the TCRbeta library. TCRdb re-called the PCR reads through MiXCR, storing one row per CDR3 protein. The data hold approximately 200,000 distinct CDR3 sequences, with approximately 6% observed a single time. Here the sequenced sample was PBMCs, taken before TCRalphabeta/CD19-depleted stem cell transplant. The receptor set was obtained from a girl under three years old with combined immunodeficiency, due to receive a stem cell transplant.

This clonotype was detected many times. V usage is TRBV29-1 and J usage is TRBJ2-7, with 8 bases identical to TRBD1. CDR1 SQVTM and CDR2 ANQGSEA come from the germline V gene. CDR3 size: 13 residues. V trimming: 7 bases; J trimming: 4 bases; junction bases outside the gene matches: 9. The CDR3 here is CSGAHDRGYEQYF. The CDR3 coding sequence is TGCAGCGGTGCACACGACAGGGGTTACGAGCAGTACTTC.

This clonotype was seen ten or more times. The J gene is TRBJ2-5, the V gene TRBV28; TRBD2 matches at 8 bases. CDR1 MDHEN and CDR2 SYDVKM come from the germline V gene. The CDR3 has 19 residues. V was pared by 5 bases and J by 0 bases, with 17 bases of the junction left unmatched. In DNA, the CDR3 is TGTGCCAGCAGTCTGACTACTAGCGGTAAAAATTTAAACCAAGAGACCCAGTACTTC. The encoded protein is CASSLTTSGKNLNQETQYF.

The chain has TRBV29-1 and TRBJ2-1; D might be TRBD2 (7 bases). Germline-derived CDR1 and CDR2 are SQVTM and ANQGSEA. This CDR3 region has 15 residues. The CDR3 DNA is TGCAGTATAAACCCGGGGGGCGGAGTATACCATGAGCAGTTCTTC. Its translation: CSINPGGGVYHEQFF.

This clonotype was observed at least ten times. The J gene is TRBJ2-1, the V gene TRBV29-1, with 10 positions matching TRBD2. Looked up from germline, CDR1 is SQVTM and CDR2 is ANQGSEA. The V and J ends lost 4 bases and 5 bases, in that order; junction bases with no gene match: 5. The CDR3 has 14 residues. The CDR3 sequence: CSVAAGGPDNEQFF. CDR3 sequence (DNA): TGCAGCGTTGCAGCGGGAGGGCCGGACAATGAGCAGTTCTTC.

This clonotype was picked up many times. The chain couples TRBV5-1 to TRBJ2-7; weak D call: TRBD2 (6 bases). CDR1 SGHRS and CDR2 YFSETQ come from the germline V gene. V was trimmed by 4 bases and J by 5 bases, leaving 28 bases between them. This CDR3 is built from 18 residues. The CDR3 sequence: CASSIDSIGRGVDNEQYF. CDR3 coding DNA: TGCGCCAGCAGCATCGATAGCATCGGGAGAGGTGTTGACAACGAGCAGTACTTC.

This clonotype occurred many times. This chain uses TRBV7-8 with TRBJ2-5, with 13 bases that match TRBD2. From germline, CDR1 is SGHVS and CDR2 FQNEAQ. The CDR3 totals 17 residues. The V gene end was trimmed by 1 base and the J gene end by 2 bases; junction bases not matched to a gene: 4. In nucleotides, the CDR3 is TGTGCCAGCAGCTTAGAACTAGCGGGGGGGTATCAAGAGACCCAGTACTTC. This encodes CASSLELAGGYQETQYF.

With regard to this clonotype: With a much larger clone just one base away, this may be a read error. The chain uses TRBV7-2 and TRBJ2-7; tentatively, D is TRBD1 (6 bases). The CDR3 is made up of 15 amino acids. Trimming pared 4 bases from V and 4 bases from J, leaving 17 bases between. CDR1 is SGHTA and CDR2 is FQGNSA in the germline V gene. CDR3 bases: TGTGCCAGCAGCTCATACTCCAGGGGTAATTACGAGCAGTACTTC. It yields the protein CASSSYSRGNYEQYF.

This clonotype was observed a handful of times. This chain uses TRBV5-1 with TRBJ2-7, with D unresolved. The CDR3 extends over 14 amino acids. V was cut by 2 bases and J by 3 bases, with 12 bases left in between. Germline V gene data show CDR1 as SGHRS and CDR2 as YFSETQ. CDR3 protein: CASSLSLADYEQYF. The CDR3 DNA is TGCGCCAGCAGCTTAAGTTTGGCAGACTACGAGCAGTACTTC.

At least ten counts were recorded for this clonotype. The V call is TRBV6-5, the J call TRBJ2-7; D gene unclear. Germline-derived CDR1 and CDR2 are MNHEY and SVGAGI. V dropped 5 bases and J dropped 5 bases, with 19 bases sitting between them. This CDR3 spans 15 amino acids. This CDR3 reads CASSPPHDSTNEQYF. CDR3 nucleotides: TGTGCCAGCAGTCCGCCCCACGACTCCACTAACGAGCAGTACTTC.

In this sample, this clonotype turned up many times. The chain joins TRBV21-1 to TRBJ1-1; TRBD1, as called in the table, went unchecked against the DNA. TRBV21-1 is described as a pseudogene. There are 15 residues in the CDR3. This CDR3 reads CASSAPRTLNTEAFF. The DNA of the CDR3 is TGTGCCAGCAGCGCCCCACGTACCTTGAACACTGAAGCTTTCTTT.

V and J are TRBV20-1 and TRBJ2-5; possible D gene TRBD1, 5 bases. The V gene's germline CDR1 is DFQATT and CDR2 SNEGSKA (reference sequence). This CDR3 region has 14 residues. Trimming removed 3 bases at V and 5 bases at J, with 16 bases between. The DNA for the CDR3 is TGCAGTGCTAGTGACAACTTAGGGGCCGAGACCCAGTACTTC. Its protein product is CSASDNLGAETQYF.

This clonotype was detected a few times. The V call is TRBV29-1, the J call TRBJ1-1; TRBD1 matches 7 bases. CDR1 is SQVTM, CDR2 ANQGSEA, per germline. Unmatched junction bases numbered 8, after V lost 6 bases and J lost 7 bases. The CDR3 is 12 amino acids. The CDR3 nucleotides read TGCAGCGTCCCCACAGGGGCGGGTGAAGCTTTCTTT. This sequence encodes CSVPTGAGEAFF.

This clonotype came up many times. This rearrangement joins TRBV12-3 or TRBV12-4 to TRBJ1-5; no clear D gene. V was pared by 2 bases and J by 0 bases, with 2 bases between. The CDR3 is made up of 13 amino acids. This chain's CDR3 is CASSLNSNQPQHF. The CDR3 bases are TGTGCCAGCAGTTTAAATAGCAATCAGCCCCAGCATTTT.

This clonotype was observed a few times. This chain connects TRBV15 to TRBJ2-1; TRBD2 agrees at 8 bases. V lost 3 bases to trimming and J lost 3 bases; unmatched junction nucleotides: 10. Germline CDR1 and CDR2: LNHNV and YYDKDF (reference sequence). The CDR3 sequence is 17 residues long. CDR3 coding DNA: TGTGCCACCAGCAGTGCACGCGGGGGGCCATACTACAATGAGCAGTTCTTC. Its translation is CATSSARGGPYYNEQFF.

This clonotype was observed at least ten times. The V and J genes are TRBV4-2 and TRBJ1-2; D is unclear. Trimming left V 1 base short and J 6 bases short, with 9 bases between. This CDR3 has 13 residues. The germline V gene encodes CDR1 LGHNA and CDR2 YNFKEQ. CDR3 coding DNA: TGTGCCAGCAGCCAAGCATGGGATGATGGCTACACCTTC. The encoded protein is CASSQAWDDGYTF.

Ten or more counts support this clonotype. The chain uses TRBV20-1 and TRBJ1-4; TRBD1 is a possible D gene (6 bases). Trimming cost V 6 bases and J 7 bases, with 18 bases left between them. The CDR3 extends over 14 amino acids. CDR1 is DFQATT and CDR2 is SNEGSKA in the germline V gene (reference sequence). In DNA, the CDR3 is TGCAGTGCCCCCGATACGGGGGCGGGTGAAAAACTGTTTTTT. Its protein is CSAPDTGAGEKLFF.

There are many counts of this clonotype. The rearrangement links TRBV10-3 to TRBJ2-1, with D uncertain. V was clipped by 0 bases and J by 0 bases, with 15 bases between them. Per the germline V gene, CDR1 is ENHRY and CDR2 is SYGVKD. CDR3 size: 18 residues. The CDR3 bases are TGTGCCATCAGTGAGTCCATAGGGCCCCTCGGCTCCTACAATGAGCAGTTCTTC. Translated, it gives CAISESIGPLGSYNEQFF.

The V and J genes are TRBV4-1 and TRBJ2-3; the D gene is possibly TRBD2 (6 bases). V lost 1 base and J 0 bases, leaving 14 bases between the germline ends. The CDR3 consists of 17 residues. Germline V gene lookup returns CDR1 MGHRA and CDR2 YSYEKL. CDR3 protein: CASSQAYLASSTDTQYF. The CDR3 DNA sequence: TGCGCCAGCAGCCAAGCCTACCTAGCGTCGAGCACAGATACGCAGTATTTT.

Comments on this clonotype: Sequence at one end of the junction differs from germline and may be a read error. V gene TRBV12-3 or TRBV12-4 combines with J gene TRBJ2-1; 11 bases match TRBD2. The CDR3 is 18 amino acids. The CDR3 DNA sequence: TGTACCAGCAGCCCCGGCGCCACTAGCGGGAGAAGCTACAATGAGCAGTTCTTC. This sequence encodes CTSSPGATSGRSYNEQFF.

This clonotype was seen at least ten times. The J gene is TRBJ1-1, the V gene TRBV12-3 or TRBV12-4; D ambiguous. The CDR3 is 12 amino acids. V dropped 11 bases and J dropped 1 base, with 11 bases sitting between them. The CDR3 sequence is CAGEDKNTEAFF. The CDR3 bases are TGTGCCGGGGAGGATAAGAACACTGAAGCTTTCTTT.

The chain links TRBV7-2 to TRBJ2-7, with D possibly TRBD2 on 5 matching bases. V lost 5 bases and J 3 bases, leaving 20 bases between the germline ends. The CDR3 totals 16 residues. Per the germline V gene, CDR1 is SGHTA and CDR2 is FQGNSA. This chain's CDR3 is CASSERSPDYYYEQYF. The DNA of the CDR3 is TGTGCCAGCAGCGAAAGATCCCCTGACTACTACTACGAGCAGTACTTC. Together with reference TRBV7-2 and TRBJ2-7, the CDR3 gives the full variable domain: GAGVSQSPSNKVTEKGKDVELRCDPISGHTALYWYRQSLGQGLEFLIYFQGNSAPDKSGLPSDRFSAERTGGSVSTLTIQRTQQEDSAVYLCASSERSPDYYYEQYFGPGTRLTVT.